This section outlines one T cell receptor (beta chain) sequence together with its context. V lost 3 bases and J 4 bases, leaving 4 bases between the germline ends. The CDR3 extends over 12 amino acids. Per the germline V gene, CDR1 is LNHDA and CDR2 is SQIVND (reference sequence). TCRdb keeps only in-frame clones here, not all; method: immunoSEQ multiplex PCR. The table lists approximately 85,000 clones, 94% of them singletons. These data originate in a study of technical replicates of blood from a few donors. The V and J genes are TRBV19 and TRBJ1-5; no reliable D call. The specimen was T cells isolated from PBMCs. This clonotype originated in a human donor in good health. The CDR3 bases are TGTGCCAGTAGTATCTTAAATCAGCCCCAGCATTTT. It translates to CASSILNQPQHF.